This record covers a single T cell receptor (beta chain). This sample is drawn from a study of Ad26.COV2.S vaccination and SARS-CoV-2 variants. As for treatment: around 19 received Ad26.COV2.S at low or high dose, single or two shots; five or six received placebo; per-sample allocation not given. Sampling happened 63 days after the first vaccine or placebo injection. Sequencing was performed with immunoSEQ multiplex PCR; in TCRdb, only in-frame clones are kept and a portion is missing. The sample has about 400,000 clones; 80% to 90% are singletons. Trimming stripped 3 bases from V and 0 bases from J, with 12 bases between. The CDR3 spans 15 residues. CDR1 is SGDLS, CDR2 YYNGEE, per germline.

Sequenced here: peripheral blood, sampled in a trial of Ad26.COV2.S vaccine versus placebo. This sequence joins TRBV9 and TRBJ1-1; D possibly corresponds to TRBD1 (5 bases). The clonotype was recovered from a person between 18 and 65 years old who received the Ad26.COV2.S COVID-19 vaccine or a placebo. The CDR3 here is CASSGRGLMNTEAFF. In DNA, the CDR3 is TGTGCCAGCAGCGGAAGGGGCTTGATGAACACTGAAGCTTTCTTT.